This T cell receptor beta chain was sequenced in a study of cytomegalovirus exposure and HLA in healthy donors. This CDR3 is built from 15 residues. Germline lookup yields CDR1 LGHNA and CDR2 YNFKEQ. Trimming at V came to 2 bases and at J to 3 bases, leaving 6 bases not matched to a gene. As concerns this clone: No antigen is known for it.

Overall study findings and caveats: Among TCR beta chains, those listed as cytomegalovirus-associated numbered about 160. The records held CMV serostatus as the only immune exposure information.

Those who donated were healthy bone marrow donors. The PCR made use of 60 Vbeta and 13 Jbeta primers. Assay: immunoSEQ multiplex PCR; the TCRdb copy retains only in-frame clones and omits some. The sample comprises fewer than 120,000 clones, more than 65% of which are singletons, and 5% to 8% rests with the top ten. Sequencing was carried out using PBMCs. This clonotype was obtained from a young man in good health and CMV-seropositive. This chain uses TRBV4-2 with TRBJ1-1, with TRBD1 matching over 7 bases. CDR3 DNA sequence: TGTGCCAGCAGCCAACCTACAGGGGCGGACACTGAAGCTTTCTTT. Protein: CASSQPTGADTEAFF.